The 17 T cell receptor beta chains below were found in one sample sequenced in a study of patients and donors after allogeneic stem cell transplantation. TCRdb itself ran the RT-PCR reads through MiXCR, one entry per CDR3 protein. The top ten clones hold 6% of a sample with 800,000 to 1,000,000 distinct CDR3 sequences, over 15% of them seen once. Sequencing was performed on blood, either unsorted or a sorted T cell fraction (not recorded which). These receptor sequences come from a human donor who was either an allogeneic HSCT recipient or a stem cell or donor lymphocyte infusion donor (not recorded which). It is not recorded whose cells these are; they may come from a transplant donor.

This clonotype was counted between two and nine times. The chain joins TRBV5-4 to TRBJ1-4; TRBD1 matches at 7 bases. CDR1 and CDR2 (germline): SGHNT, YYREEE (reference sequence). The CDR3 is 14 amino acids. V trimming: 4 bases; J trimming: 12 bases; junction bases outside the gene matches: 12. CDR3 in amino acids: CASSRDSGRVELFF. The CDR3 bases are TGTGCCAGCAGCCGGGACAGTGGAAGGGTGGAACTGTTTTTT.

CDR3 bases: TGCAGCGTTGTTTCAGGGGCCGAAAAACTGTTTTTT. It codes for CSVVSGAEKLFF. V and J are TRBV29-1 and TRBJ1-4; D possibly corresponds to TRBD1 (6 bases). V was pared by 4 bases and J by 8 bases, with 11 bases between. CDR1 is SQVTM and CDR2 is ANQGSEA in the germline V gene. This CDR3 region has 12 residues.

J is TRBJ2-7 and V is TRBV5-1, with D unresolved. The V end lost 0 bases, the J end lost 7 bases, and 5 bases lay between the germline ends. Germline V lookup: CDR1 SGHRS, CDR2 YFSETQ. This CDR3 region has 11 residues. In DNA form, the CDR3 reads TGCGCCAGCAGCTTGGAATTGGAGCAGTACTTC. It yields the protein CASSLELEQYF.

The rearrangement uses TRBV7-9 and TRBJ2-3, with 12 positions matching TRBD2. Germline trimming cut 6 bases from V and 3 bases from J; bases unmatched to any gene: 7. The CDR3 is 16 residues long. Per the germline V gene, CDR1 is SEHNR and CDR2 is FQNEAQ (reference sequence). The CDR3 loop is CASRPSGGAATDTQYF. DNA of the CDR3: TGTGCCAGCAGGCCTAGCGGGGGGGCCGCTACAGATACGCAGTATTTT.

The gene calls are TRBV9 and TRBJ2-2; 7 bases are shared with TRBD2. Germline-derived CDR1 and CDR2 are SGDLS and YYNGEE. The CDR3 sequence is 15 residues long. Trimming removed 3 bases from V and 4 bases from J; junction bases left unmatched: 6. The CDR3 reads CASSAEGGVTGELFF. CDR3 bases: TGTGCCAGCAGCGCAGAGGGAGGGGTCACCGGGGAGCTGTTTTTT.

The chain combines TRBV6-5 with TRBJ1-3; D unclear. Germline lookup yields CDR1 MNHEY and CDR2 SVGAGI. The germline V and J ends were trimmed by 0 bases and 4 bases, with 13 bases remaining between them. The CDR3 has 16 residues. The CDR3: CASSYSHTRRGNTIYF. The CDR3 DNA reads TGTGCCAGCAGTTACTCGCATACCAGGCGGGGAAACACCATATATTTT.

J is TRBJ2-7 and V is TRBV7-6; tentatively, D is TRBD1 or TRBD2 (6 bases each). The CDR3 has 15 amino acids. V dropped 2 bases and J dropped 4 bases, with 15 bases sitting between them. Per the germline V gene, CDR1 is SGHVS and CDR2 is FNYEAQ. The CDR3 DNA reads TGTGCCAGCAGCTTAAGGGAGGCCCAGGGGTACGAGCAGTACTTC. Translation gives CASSLREAQGYEQYF.

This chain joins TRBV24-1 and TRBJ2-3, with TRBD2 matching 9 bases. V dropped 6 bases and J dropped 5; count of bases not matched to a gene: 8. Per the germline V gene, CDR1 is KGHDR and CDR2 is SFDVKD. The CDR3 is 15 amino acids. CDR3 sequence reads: CATSRAGGDGDTQYF. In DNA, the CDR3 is TGTGCCACCAGTCGGGCGGGAGGGGACGGAGATACGCAGTATTTT.

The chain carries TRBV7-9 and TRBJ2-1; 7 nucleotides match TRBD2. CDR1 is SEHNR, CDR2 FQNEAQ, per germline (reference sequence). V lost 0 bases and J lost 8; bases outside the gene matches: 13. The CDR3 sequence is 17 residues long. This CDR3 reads CASSLAGRAGKAHEQFF. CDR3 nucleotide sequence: TGTGCCAGCAGCTTAGCAGGGAGGGCGGGAAAGGCCCATGAGCAGTTCTTC.

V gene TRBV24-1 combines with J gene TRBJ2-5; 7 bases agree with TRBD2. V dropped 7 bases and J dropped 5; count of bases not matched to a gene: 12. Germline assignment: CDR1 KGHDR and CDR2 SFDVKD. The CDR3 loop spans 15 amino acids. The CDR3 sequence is CATSQPGSGPETQYF. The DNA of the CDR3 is TGTGCCACCAGCCAACCGGGTAGCGGGCCGGAGACCCAGTACTTC.

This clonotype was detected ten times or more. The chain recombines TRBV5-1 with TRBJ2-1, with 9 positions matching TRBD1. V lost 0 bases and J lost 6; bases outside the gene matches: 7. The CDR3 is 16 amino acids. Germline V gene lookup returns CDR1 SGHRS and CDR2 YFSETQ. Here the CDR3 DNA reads TGCGCCAGCAGCTTGGTGAGGACAGGGGTCTTCAATGAGCAGTTCTTC. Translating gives CASSLVRTGVFNEQFF.

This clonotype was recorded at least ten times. The CDR3 loop reads CSVELTGTYEQYF. The CDR3 nucleotides are TGCAGCGTTGAGCTGACAGGGACCTACGAGCAGTACTTC. V is TRBV29-1 and J is TRBJ2-7; 7 bases align to TRBD1. After removal of 3 bases from V and 2 bases from J, the junction contained 4 bases not matched to a gene. Germline loops: CDR1 SQVTM, CDR2 ANQGSEA. The CDR3 contains 13 residues.

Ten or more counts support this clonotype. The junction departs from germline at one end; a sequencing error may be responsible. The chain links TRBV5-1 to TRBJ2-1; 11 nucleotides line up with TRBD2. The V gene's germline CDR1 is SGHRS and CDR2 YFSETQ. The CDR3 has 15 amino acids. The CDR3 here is CASSPGLADYNEQFF. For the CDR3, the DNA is TGTGCCAGCAGCCCGGGACTAGCGGACTACAATGAGCAGTTCTTC.

CDR3 sequence reads: CASSRTSGTDNEQFF. The CDR3 DNA is TGTGCCAGCTCGCGGACTAGCGGGACGGATAATGAGCAGTTCTTC. The genes are TRBV18 and TRBJ2-1, with 12 bases that match TRBD2. The V gene's germline CDR1 is KGHSH and CDR2 LQKENI. The length of the CDR3 is 15 residues. The J segment lost 7 bases and the V segment lost 6 bases, leaving 7 bases of the junction unmatched.

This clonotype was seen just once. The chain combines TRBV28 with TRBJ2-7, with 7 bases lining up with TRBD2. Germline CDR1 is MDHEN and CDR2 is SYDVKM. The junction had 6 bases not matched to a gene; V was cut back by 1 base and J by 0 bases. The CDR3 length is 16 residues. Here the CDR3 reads CASSLLGGARSYEQYF. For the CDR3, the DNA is TGTGCCAGCAGTTTATTGGGAGGGGCACGCTCCTACGAGCAGTACTTC.

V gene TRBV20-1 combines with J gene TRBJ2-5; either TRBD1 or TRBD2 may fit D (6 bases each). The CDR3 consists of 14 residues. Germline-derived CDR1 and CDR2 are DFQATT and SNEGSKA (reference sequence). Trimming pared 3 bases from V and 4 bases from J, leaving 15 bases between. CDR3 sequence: CSARLRLGGETQYF. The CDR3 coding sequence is TGCAGTGCTAGGTTACGACTAGGGGGAGAGACCCAGTACTTC.

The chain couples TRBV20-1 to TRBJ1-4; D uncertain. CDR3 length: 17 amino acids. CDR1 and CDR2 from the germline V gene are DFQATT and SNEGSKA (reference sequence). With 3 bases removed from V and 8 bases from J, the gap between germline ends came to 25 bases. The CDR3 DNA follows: TGCAGTGCTAGTACACAGCCACCCGTAACGGGCGGAGAAAAACTGTTTTTT. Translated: CSASTQPPVTGGEKLFF.